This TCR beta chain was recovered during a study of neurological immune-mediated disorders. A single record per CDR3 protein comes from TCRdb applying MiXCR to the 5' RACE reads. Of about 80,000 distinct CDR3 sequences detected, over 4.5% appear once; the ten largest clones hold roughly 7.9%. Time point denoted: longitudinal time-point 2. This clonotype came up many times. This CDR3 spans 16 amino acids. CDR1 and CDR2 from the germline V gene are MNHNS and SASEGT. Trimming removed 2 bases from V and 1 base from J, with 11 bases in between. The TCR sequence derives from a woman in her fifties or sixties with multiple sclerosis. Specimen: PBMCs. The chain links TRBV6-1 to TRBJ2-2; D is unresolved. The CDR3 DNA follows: TGTGCCAGCAGTGAACAAGGGTTACAGAACACCGGGGAGCTGTTTTTT. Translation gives CASSEQGLQNTGELFF.